What follows are 25 T cell receptor beta chains derived from one specimen sequenced in a study of blood T cells in healthy people across ages. Together with a sample-barcoded 5' primer, a J-beta primer mix was included in a second PCR lasting roughly 6 to 12 cycles. TCRdb passed the 5' RACE reads through MiXCR, listing each CDR3 protein once. This sample has over 700,000 distinct CDR3 sequences; 25% occur once, and the top ten carry more than 8.5%. A further study also used this sample, focusing on T cells of mothers and their children.

Sequencing used blood. The receptors come from a boy aged 5-17 years in good health.

This clonotype was counted between two and nine times. As DNA, the CDR3 is TGCAGTGCACCAATGACAGGAGTGAACACTGAAGCTTTCTTT. Translating it yields CSAPMTGVNTEAFF. V is TRBV20-1 and J is TRBJ1-1; TRBD1 is a possible D gene (6 bases). The CDR3 sequence is 14 residues long. Trimming removed 6 bases at V and 0 bases at J, with 14 bases between. CDR1 and CDR2 from the germline V gene are DFQATT and SNEGSKA (reference sequence).

Worth noting for this clonotype: Mismatch with germline at one junction end may stem from a read error. This chain links TRBV27 with TRBJ2-7, with D unresolved. Germline V gives CDR1 MNHEY, CDR2 SMNVEV (reference sequence). This CDR3 has 13 amino acids. The CDR3 loop is CASSLSLNYERYF. CDR3 sequence (DNA): TGTGCCAGCAGTTTGAGCTTAAATTACGAGCGGTACTTC.

The chain carries TRBV13 and TRBJ1-2, with D possibly matching TRBD1 (5 bases). Deletions cut 4 bases from V and 0 bases from J, with 18 bases between. Germline V CDR1 and CDR2: PRHDT, FYEKMQ (reference sequence). This CDR3 is 17 amino acids long. CDR3 nucleotide sequence: TGTGCCAGCAGCTCGGAAAATATCGGGGGACCTAACTATGGCTACACCTTC. Protein sequence: CASSSENIGGPNYGYTF.

This clonotype was found a few times. V usage is TRBV7-3 and J usage is TRBJ1-1, with no clear D. Trimming took 4 bases from V and 0 from J, leaving 6 bases between them. CDR3 length: 13 amino acids. The germline V gene has CDR1 SGHTA and CDR2 FQGTGA. CDR3 loop: CASSSDMNTEAFF. The CDR3 bases are TGTGCCAGCAGCTCCGATATGAACACTGAAGCTTTCTTT. The entire variable domain, with the rest obtained from reference TRBV7-3 and TRBJ1-1, is as follows: GAGVSQTPSNKVTEKGKYVELRCDPISGHTALYWYRQSLGQGPEFLIYFQGTGAADDSGLPNDRFFAVRPEGSVSTLKIQRTERGDSAVYLCASSSDMNTEAFFGQGTRLTVV.

V and J are TRBV4-1 and TRBJ2-7, with 7 bases lining up with TRBD2. The V and J ends lost 0 bases and 4 bases, in that order; junction bases with no gene match: 6. Germline loops: CDR1 MGHRA, CDR2 YSYEKL. The CDR3 extends over 15 amino acids. The CDR3 DNA is TGCGCCAGCAGCCAAGAGCGGGGGACTATATACGAGCAGTACTTC. Translated: CASSQERGTIYEQYF.

As regards this clonotype: The junction departs from the called germline gene at one end, perhaps through a read error. The CDR3 is CASSWRGRGDMSNQPQHF. Written as DNA, the CDR3 is TGTGCCAGTAGCTGGAGAGGGCGTGGGGATATGAGCAATCAGCCCCAGCATTTT. This chain uses TRBV7-8 with TRBJ1-5; D gene unclear. The CDR3 loop spans 18 amino acids. Germline V gene lookup returns CDR1 SGHVS and CDR2 FQNEAQ.

This clonotype has a handful of counts. This sequence joins TRBV5-1 and TRBJ2-3, with TRBD2 as a possible D gene (5 bases). The V gene lost 0 bases and the J gene lost 2 bases, with 10 bases spanning the gap. The CDR3 covers 15 residues. Germline values: CDR1 SGHRS, CDR2 YFSETQ. The CDR3 DNA sequence: TGCGCCAGCAGCTTGGGAGGGATTGTCACAGATACGCAGTATTTT. It yields the protein CASSLGGIVTDTQYF.

The chain carries TRBV16 and TRBJ1-5; D ambiguous. CDR3 length equals 13 residues. Trimming left V 1 base short and J 4 bases short, with 5 bases between. The germline V gene has CDR1 KGHSY and CDR2 FQNENV. CDR3 sequence (DNA): TGTGCCAGCAGCCAATTTCGAAATCAGCCCCAGCATTTT. Amino acid sequence: CASSQFRNQPQHF. The whole variable domain, filled in from reference TRBV16 and TRBJ1-5, reads GEEVAQTPKHLVRGEGQKAKLYCAPIKGHSYVFWYQQVLKNEFKFLISFQNENVFDETGMPKERFSAKCLPNSPCSLEIQATKLEDSAVYFCASSQFRNQPQHFGDGTRLSIL.

V usage is TRBV28 and J usage is TRBJ1-1, with D tentatively TRBD1 (6 bases). The CDR3 is made up of 14 amino acids. Germline lookup yields CDR1 MDHEN and CDR2 SYDVKM. Trimming stripped 7 bases from V and 1 base from J, with 13 bases between. CDR3 loop: CASIQGLENTEAFF. The CDR3 nucleotides read TGTGCCAGCATACAGGGCCTGGAGAACACTGAAGCTTTCTTT.

This clonotype was seen more than once but under ten times. V and J are TRBV12-3 or TRBV12-4 and TRBJ2-7, with 13 bases aligning to TRBD2. The CDR3 covers 19 residues. The trim removed 2 bases at V and 2 bases at J, leaving 12 bases unmatched. CDR3 in amino acids: CASSLTWGLAGITTYEQYF. CDR3 nucleotides: TGTGCCAGCAGTTTAACCTGGGGACTAGCGGGGATCACCACCTACGAGCAGTACTTC.

V and J are TRBV6-1 and TRBJ2-5; the match to TRBD2 covers 10 bases. Germline V gene data show CDR1 as MNHNS and CDR2 as SASEGT. The CDR3 is made up of 15 amino acids. After removal of 4 bases from V and 7 bases from J, the junction contained 9 bases not matched to a gene. The CDR3 coding sequence is TGTGCCAGCAGTGGGTCTAGCGGGAGTGTGGGGACCCAGTACTTC. This codes for CASSGSSGSVGTQYF.

The gene calls are TRBV27 and TRBJ2-7; 7 bases fit TRBD2. The CDR3 runs to 13 residues. The ends lost 4 bases at V and 3 bases at J; junction bases unmatched: 3. Germline assignment: CDR1 MNHEY and CDR2 SMNVEV (reference sequence). The chain's CDR3 is CASSSGLFYEQYF. The DNA of the CDR3 is TGTGCCAGCAGTTCGGGACTATTCTACGAGCAGTACTTC.

This chain links TRBV9 with TRBJ2-7; 7 bases match TRBD2. Germline values: CDR1 SGDLS, CDR2 YYNGEE. The CDR3 spans 14 residues. J gave up 3 bases and V 0 bases, and 3 bases lay outside the gene matches. CDR3 in amino acids: CASSVDSSGYEQYF. CDR3 in DNA: TGTGCCAGCAGCGTAGATTCTAGCGGCTACGAGCAGTACTTC.

The chain employs TRBV27 and TRBJ2-2; 9 bases agree with TRBD2. V dropped 5 bases and J dropped 4; count of bases not matched to a gene: 11. The CDR3 totals 17 residues. Germline loops: CDR1 MNHEY, CDR2 SMNVEV (reference sequence). The CDR3 reads CASSQVPGLAGTGELFF. The CDR3 DNA follows: TGTGCCAGCAGTCAGGTACCGGGACTAGCTGGCACCGGGGAGCTGTTTTTT.

The CDR3 DNA reads TGTGCCAGCAGTCAGCGGGAGGTCAACAATGAGCAGTTCTTC. It specifies CASSQREVNNEQFF. The chain couples TRBV12-3 or TRBV12-4 to TRBJ2-1; 9 bases align to TRBD2. J lost 5 bases, V lost 5 bases, and 4 bases had no gene match. The CDR3 has 14 residues.

This clonotype was recorded only once. The chain carries TRBV5-1 and TRBJ1-1, with 9 bases lining up with TRBD1. CDR3 size: 16 residues. Unmatched junction bases numbered 3, after V lost 0 bases and J lost 0 bases. Germline CDR1 is SGHRS and CDR2 is YFSETQ. The CDR3 spells CASSLGQGGMNTEAFF. The CDR3 coding sequence is TGCGCCAGCAGCTTGGGACAGGGGGGCATGAACACTGAAGCTTTCTTT.

This clonotype was seen more than once but under ten times. The rearrangement links TRBV7-2 to TRBJ1-4, with a tentative D call TRBD1 (6 bases). The CDR3 totals 15 residues. Germline lookup yields CDR1 SGHTA and CDR2 FQGNSA. Trimming shortened V by 5 bases and J by 6 bases, and 16 bases separated the two germline ends. CDR3 residues: CASSPQTGSYEKLFF. DNA of the CDR3: TGTGCCAGCAGCCCCCAGACAGGATCATATGAAAAACTGTTTTTT.

In this sample, this clonotype turned up a few times. The CDR3 reads CASSIEHRPSTDTQYF. CDR3 DNA sequence: TGTGCCAGTAGTATAGAACACAGACCTAGCACAGATACGCAGTATTTT. This chain joins TRBV19 and TRBJ2-3; D uncertain. Germline lookup yields CDR1 LNHDA and CDR2 SQIVND (reference sequence). With 0 bases removed from V and 0 bases from J, the gap between germline ends came to 10 bases. The CDR3 extends over 16 amino acids.

The J gene is TRBJ1-1, the V gene TRBV20-1; a weak D match, TRBD1 (5 bases). This CDR3 comprises 13 residues. The V and J ends lost 1 base and 3 bases respectively, with 9 bases between them. CDR1 is DFQATT and CDR2 is SNEGSKA in the germline V gene (reference sequence). CDR3 residues: CSARANRYTEAFF. The CDR3, as DNA: TGCAGTGCTAGAGCGAACAGGTACACTGAAGCTTTCTTT.

This clonotype has just one count. The chain combines TRBV5-1 with TRBJ2-7; possibly TRBD2 for D (5 bases). The CDR3 contains 13 residues. Germline CDR1 SGHRS, CDR2 YFSETQ. Trimming shortened V by 1 base and J by 6 bases, and 11 bases separated the two germline ends. The CDR3 sequence is CASSLYEGGEQYF. The CDR3 coding sequence is TGCGCCAGCAGCTTGTATGAGGGTGGCGAGCAGTACTTC.

About this clonotype itself: A junction end diverges from the germline sequence, so it may reflect a read error. The V call is TRBV7-9, the J call TRBJ2-1; perhaps TRBD2 as D (6 bases). Germline V gene sequence: CDR1 SEHNR, CDR2 FQNEAQ (reference sequence). The CDR3 totals 15 residues. The CDR3 DNA follows: TGTGCCAGCAGCTTCCGGGACTTCTCCTACAATGAGCATTTCTTC. Its translation: CASSFRDFSYNEHFF.

This chain links TRBV24-1 with TRBJ2-3, with TRBD2 matching 8 bases. Germline-derived CDR1 and CDR2 are KGHDR and SFDVKD. Trimming cost V 3 bases and J 6 bases; bases outside gene matches: 4. The CDR3 runs 14 residues. Here the CDR3 reads CATSDVAGMDTQYF. Here the CDR3 DNA reads TGTGCCACCAGTGATGTAGCGGGAATGGATACGCAGTATTTT.

This clonotype was picked up a small number of times. The chain has TRBV4-3 and TRBJ2-5; a possible D gene is TRBD1 (6 bases). This CDR3 is 15 amino acids long. Germline V gives CDR1 LGHNA, CDR2 YSLEER. The V gene lost 4 bases and the J gene lost 2 bases, with 14 bases spanning the gap. The CDR3 sequence: CASSRSTGNQETQYF. The CDR3 DNA sequence: TGCGCCAGCAGCCGCAGCACAGGGAATCAAGAGACCCAGTACTTC.

This clonotype came up once. The chain links TRBV6-1 to TRBJ2-7; D is ambiguous. Germline CDR1 MNHNS, CDR2 SASEGT. Trimming left V 6 bases short and J 3 bases short, with 12 bases between. This CDR3 spans 13 amino acids. The chain's CDR3 is CASRDPSSYEQYF. The CDR3 bases are TGTGCCAGCAGGGACCCCTCTAGCTACGAGCAGTACTTC.

This clonotype was counted between two and nine times. The V gene is TRBV19, the J gene TRBJ2-7, with a possible D match to TRBD2 (5 bases). CDR1 and CDR2 (germline): LNHDA, SQIVND (reference sequence). The CDR3 is made up of 12 amino acids. The V gene lost 8 bases and the J gene lost 6 bases, with 14 bases spanning the gap. CDR3 amino acids: CASEGAESEQYF. The CDR3 region has the DNA TGTGCCAGTGAAGGAGCGGAAAGCGAGCAGTACTTC.